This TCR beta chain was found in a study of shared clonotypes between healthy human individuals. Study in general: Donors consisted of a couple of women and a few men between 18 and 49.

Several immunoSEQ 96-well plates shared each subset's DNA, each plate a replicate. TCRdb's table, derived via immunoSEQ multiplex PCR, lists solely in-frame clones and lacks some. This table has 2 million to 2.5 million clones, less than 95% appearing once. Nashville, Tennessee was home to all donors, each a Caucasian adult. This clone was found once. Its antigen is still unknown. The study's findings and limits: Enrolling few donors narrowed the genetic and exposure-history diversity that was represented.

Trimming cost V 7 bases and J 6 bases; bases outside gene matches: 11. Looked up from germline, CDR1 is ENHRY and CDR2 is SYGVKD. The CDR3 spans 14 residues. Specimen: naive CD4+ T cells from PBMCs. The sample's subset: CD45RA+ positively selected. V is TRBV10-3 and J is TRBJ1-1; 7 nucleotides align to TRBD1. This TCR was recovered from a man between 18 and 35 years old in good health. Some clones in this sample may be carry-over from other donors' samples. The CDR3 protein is CAIIPDRERPEAFF. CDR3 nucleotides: TGTGCCATCATTCCCGACAGGGAAAGGCCTGAAGCTTTCTTT.